Below, 8 T cell receptor beta chains from the same sample are listed, as sequenced in a study of T-cell memory formation after mild COVID-19. TCRdb reanalysed the 5' RACE reads using MiXCR and keeps one entry per CDR3 protein. The sample consists of some 150,000 distinct CDR3 sequences, 15% to 20% of them appearing once. Sequenced input: PBMCs or a T cell subset sorted from them (not recorded which). These receptors all come from an adult woman who had mild COVID-19 (a few samples of this study predate the infection). Cell type and time point are not known.

This clonotype was recorded at least ten times. The J gene is TRBJ2-7, the V gene TRBV3-1, with TRBD2 matching over 10 bases. V lost 5 bases, J lost 4 bases, and 8 bases stayed unmatched. This CDR3 region has 15 residues. CDR1 and CDR2 (germline): LGHDT, YNNKEL (reference sequence). Written as DNA, the CDR3 is TGTGCCAGCAGCGACCTCTCTAGCGGGGGTTACGAGCAGTACTTC. It encodes CASSDLSSGGYEQYF.

This clonotype appeared a few times. The V gene is TRBV2, the J gene TRBJ1-1; 7 bases fit TRBD1. The germline CDR1 and CDR2 sequences are SNHLY and FYNNEI. J was trimmed by 3 bases and V by 5 bases; bases with no gene match: 3. The length of the CDR3 is 13 residues. CDR3 nucleotide sequence: TGTGCCAGCAGTAAACAGGGGTACACTGAAGCTTTCTTT. It yields the protein CASSKQGYTEAFF.

This clonotype was seen only a few times. The V gene is TRBV27, the J gene TRBJ2-3; perhaps TRBD1 as D (6 bases). V gave up 6 bases and J gave up 0 bases, with 13 bases separating them. CDR1 MNHEY and CDR2 SMNVEV come from the germline V gene (reference sequence). This CDR3 comprises 15 residues. The CDR3 sequence: CASSPGQWSTDTQYF. DNA for the CDR3: TGTGCCAGCAGCCCCGGACAGTGGAGCACAGATACGCAGTATTTT.

Here the CDR3 reads CASRSTGGRTGELFF. The CDR3 DNA reads TGTGCCAGCAGGTCGACAGGGGGCCGGACCGGGGAGCTGTTTTTT. The V call is TRBV12-3 or TRBV12-4, the J call TRBJ2-2, with 10 bases identical to TRBD1. The J segment lost 5 bases and the V segment lost 6 bases, leaving 6 bases of the junction unmatched. The CDR3 consists of 15 residues.

J is TRBJ2-1 and V is TRBV24-1; D perhaps matches TRBD1 (6 bases). V was trimmed by 4 bases and J by 10 bases, leaving 22 bases between them. CDR1 is KGHDR and CDR2 is SFDVKD in the germline V gene. The CDR3 contains 16 residues. The chain's CDR3 is CATSEQATHRVGEQFF. As DNA, the CDR3 is TGTGCCACCAGTGAACAAGCCACCCACAGGGTAGGAGAGCAGTTCTTC.

This rearrangement joins TRBV5-1 to TRBJ2-1; D is perhaps TRBD1 or TRBD2 (7 bases each). CDR1 SGHRS and CDR2 YFSETQ come from the germline V gene. The CDR3 contains 15 residues. V was trimmed by 0 bases and J by 8 bases, leaving 15 bases between them. The CDR3: CASSLGQGGSDEQFF. As DNA, the CDR3 is TGCGCCAGCAGCTTGGGACAGGGAGGGAGTGATGAGCAGTTCTTC.

This clonotype was detected a few times. The J gene is TRBJ1-3, the V gene TRBV18; 7 bases map to TRBD1. Germline V CDR1 and CDR2: KGHSH, LQKENI. This CDR3 comprises 17 residues. Trimming at V came to 3 bases and at J to 0 bases, leaving 8 bases not matched to a gene. CDR3 protein: CASSPRLTGRSGNTIYF. The CDR3 DNA reads as TGTGCCAGCTCACCCAGACTGACAGGGCGCTCTGGAAACACCATATATTTT.

This clonotype has only a few counts. The chain joins TRBV4-2 to TRBJ2-1; tentatively, D is TRBD1 (5 bases). V lost 0 bases and J 4 bases, leaving 10 bases between the germline ends. Germline lookup yields CDR1 LGHNA and CDR2 YNFKEQ. This CDR3 comprises 15 residues. This CDR3 reads CASSQDHDRYNEQFF. CDR3 nucleotides: TGTGCCAGCAGCCAAGATCACGACAGATACAATGAGCAGTTCTTC.